What follows are 2 T cell receptor beta chains derived from one specimen sequenced in a study of cytomegalovirus exposure and HLA in healthy donors (dated by TCRdb to 2016 to 2017). Receptors were amplified or captured by the immunoSEQ multiplex PCR assay. For the multiplex PCR, a mixture combining 60 forward primers for TCR Vbeta segments and 13 reverse primers for TCR Jbeta segments was used. The table comes from immuneACCESS by way of TCRdb, which keeps in-frame sequences with V and J called. Part of the clones is missing from these tables; in studies checked, under half for an unresolved V gene and the rest for unknown reasons. This sample holds about 95,000 clones; 70% were observed only once. Of the sample, roughly 15% falls within the top ten clones. Sequences were obtained from PBMCs. The receptors stem from a woman aged 45-60 years in good health and CMV-seropositive.

This chain connects TRBV5-1 to TRBJ1-3; 8 bases fit TRBD1. The CDR3 consists of 17 residues. V lost 4 bases to trimming and J lost 0 bases; unmatched junction nucleotides: 9. Per germline, CDR1 SGHRS and CDR2 YFSETQ. The CDR3 is CASSLEGQVYSGNTIYF. The CDR3 DNA follows: TGCGCCAGCAGCCTGGAGGGACAGGTCTACTCTGGAAACACCATATATTTT.

The genes are TRBV11-2 and TRBJ1-3; no clear D gene. CDR1 is SGHAT and CDR2 is FQNNGV in the germline V gene. Trimming took off 7 bases at V and 0 bases at J, with 16 bases between the two ends. CDR3 length: 16 amino acids. CDR3 amino acids: CASTPLRRHSGNTIYF. The CDR3 bases are TGTGCCAGCACCCCTCTTCGCAGGCACTCTGGAAACACCATATATTTT.